This T cell receptor beta chain is drawn from a study of OX40 agonist ivuxolimab in advanced cancers. Study-level findings and limits: The study observed clonal expansion of CD4+ and CD8+ blood T cells by week 6 at 0.1 to 3.0 mg/kg. On average, CD8+ T cells had more expanded clones than CD4+.

The CDR3 covers 15 residues. Patients were excluded for autoimmune disease history or systemic immunosuppression. Blood sampling took place at baseline, cycle 4 day 1, and cycle 7 day 1. To note about this clone: Its antigen is unidentified.

The table came from immunoSEQ multiplex PCR; TCRdb's copy has only in-frame clones and leaves some out. The table shows fewer than 75,000 clones, with approximately 87% occurring only once. The V call is TRBV21-1, the J call TRBJ1-5. TRBV21-1 represents a pseudogene. This TCR was recovered from an adult with an advanced solid tumor such as melanoma, head and neck, liver or kidney cancer. The sequences come from CD4+ or CD8+ T cells sorted from blood, collected in a trial of the OX40 agonist ivuxolimab. The CDR3 nucleotides read TGTGCCCCCTCTGGGGACGATGGGAGCAATCAGCCCCAGCATTTT. Encoded protein: CAPSGDDGSNQPQHF.